This record covers a single T cell receptor (beta chain). What it binds is unknown. Some clones are missing from TCRdb's copy, which holds only in-frame ones; the method was immunoSEQ multiplex PCR. The sample comprises about 120,000 clones, around nine tenths of which are singletons, and 0.2% to 0.25% rests with the top ten. The CDR3 is 15 residues long. Between the trimmed V and J ends, which lost 4 bases and 4 bases, there was a span of 17 bases. This sample stems from a study of graft-versus-host responses after intestinal transplantation. Study-wide results and caveats: Ileal or blood samples showed some GvH clones first, and such clones were also found in recipient marrow. An association linked early post-transplant HvG declines with peak circulating GvH clone levels.

The sequence was collected from a human donor who was the organ donor for an intestinal transplant. The source was unstimulated CD4+ T cells sorted from spleen or lymph node cells, collected before transplant. V gene TRBV23-1 combines with J gene TRBJ2-7; TRBD2 is a possible D gene (5 bases). TRBV23-1 is given ORF status, its function remaining uncertain. The CDR3 DNA sequence: TGCGCCAGCAGTCTCAGTCGGACGGGATTTTACGAGCAGTACTTC. It codes for CASSLSRTGFYEQYF.